These T cell receptor beta chains were read from a single sample in a study of T cells in Graves' hyperthyroidism and ophthalmopathy. One entry per CDR3 protein, called by TCRdb with MiXCR from the multiplex PCR reads. The table shows nearly 250,000 distinct CDR3 sequences, with about 17% occurring only once. Material for sequencing was blood. These receptors were taken from a woman under 30 with Graves' ophthalmopathy. The conserved cysteine and the conserved F or W are not part of the CDR3 here.

j_call: TRBJ2-2; v_call: TRBV11-3; cdr3_aa: ASSLDSLRETNTGELF
j_call: TRBJ2-1; v_call: TRBV5-4; cdr3_aa: ASSSNLVSSGSIYEQF
j_call: TRBJ2-5; v_call: TRBV30; cdr3_aa: ASKIRGRVETQY
j_call: TRBJ2-1; v_call: TRBV7-9; cdr3_aa: ASSFILAGAYNEQF
j_call: TRBJ1-1; v_call: TRBV19; cdr3_aa: ASSYVGGTEAF
j_call: TRBJ1-2; v_call: TRBV19; cdr3_aa: ASSIEGYGTYGYT
j_call: TRBJ1-1; v_call: TRBV18; cdr3_aa: ASSHGNTEAF
j_call: TRBJ2-5; v_call: TRBV28; cdr3_aa: ASRLTGGETQY
j_call: TRBJ2-7; v_call: TRBV20-1; cdr3_aa: SATSDYEQY
j_call: TRBJ2-7; v_call: TRBV30; cdr3_aa: AWTNSYEQY
j_call: TRBJ2-3; v_call: TRBV10-2; cdr3_aa: ASSEWLLAGGEDTQY
j_call: TRBJ1-2; v_call: TRBV15; cdr3_aa: ATSRGLQGANYGYT
j_call: TRBJ1-1; v_call: TRBV11-2; cdr3_aa: ASSLGPGALNTEAF